A selection of T cell receptor beta chains follows, all from one sample in a study of siplizumab effects on memory and regulatory T cells. Libraries were prepared by immunoSEQ multiplex PCR; TCRdb keeps only in-frame clonotypes and omits some of them. The data hold approximately 110,000 clones, with about 92% observed a single time. Material: CD4+ T cells sorted from blood. All receptors come from a human donor in good health. Each CDR3 is given without its conserved first and last residue. Size is omitted from some rows. Given values are once, few, many or a class for expanded clones.

clone_size j_call v_call cdr3_aa
- TRBJ2-7 TRBV5-1 ASSFTSGNSEQY
- TRBJ2-7 TRBV7-2 ASSFGLAGTYEQY
- TRBJ2-5 TRBV5-4 ASTSLAGGPKTQY
- TRBJ2-1 TRBV2 ARRLAGGFGSYNEQF
once TRBJ2-1 TRBV7-7 ASSLGPRNEQF
- TRBJ2-7 TRBV6-1 ASSENKGFNSYEQY
once TRBJ2-5 TRBV14 ASSQLVLTQETQY
- TRBJ2-3 TRBV7-2 ASSLPSTDTQY
- TRBJ1-4 TRBV6-1 ASSSRGALF
once TRBJ1-1 TRBV19 ASSSRGRGNTEAF
- TRBJ2-7 TRBV6-5 ASSEQREGYEQY
- TRBJ2-7 TRBV27 ASSLGGGYEQY
- TRBJ2-5 TRBV20-1 SARVAETQY
- TRBJ2-3 TRBV11-3 ASQGTASTDTQY
- TRBJ2-7 TRBV6-4 ASSEQY
- TRBJ1-4 TRBV4-1 ASSQEAGWEKLF
- TRBJ2-5 TRBV11-2 ASRDSGGAVETQY
- TRBJ2-1 TRBV5-1 ASSLGWSSYNEQF
once TRBJ2-7 TRBV10-3 AISETIGRSYEQY
- TRBJ2-5 TRBV6-1 ASRPVEGIETQY
few TRBJ2-7 TRBV27 ASSRRLAGGLSYEQY
- TRBJ1-4 TRBV28 ASSGYRSNEKLF
- TRBJ2-3 TRBV30 AWSAGKVSSDTQY
- TRBJ2-5 TRBV7-9 ASSLERREGQETQY
- TRBJ2-7 TRBV2 ASSELVGGYEQY
- TRBJ2-1 TRBV23-1 ASSQSPHSGTSGSTEQF
once TRBJ1-2 TRBV7-9 ASSSAPRGKVGYT
- TRBJ2-2 TRBV5-1 ASRDDRTNTGELF
- TRBJ2-1 TRBV7-3 ASSESGGAINEQF
once TRBJ1-4 TRBV11-3 ASSKGREGGEKLF
- TRBJ2-7 TRBV6-5 ASSSSGAGILGQY
- TRBJ2-1 TRBV25-1 ASSKAGTLDEQF
- TRBJ1-1 TRBV6-5 ASSQRGTEAF